These T cell receptor beta chains were read from a single sample in a study of cytomegalovirus exposure and HLA in healthy donors. Produced via immunoSEQ multiplex PCR; TCRdb's table is partial and in-frame only. The table includes about 190,000 clones, 77% detected once. Sequenced: PBMCs. Receptor source: a woman aged 25-40 years in good health and CMV-seropositive. The CDR3 runs from the conserved cysteine through the conserved F or W. D genes are given only for firm matches. Expanded clones are given a class, and other clones once, few, many or no size at all.

V	D	J	size	CDR3	DNA
TRBV19	TRBD2	TRBJ2-2	NA	CASRGTSGGAGGELFF	TGTGCCAGTAGGGGGACTAGCGGGGGGGCCGGCGGGGAGCTGTTTTTT
TRBV4-2	NA	TRBJ1-3	few	CASSPRHSSDRASGNTIYF	TGTGCCAGCAGCCCACGCCACTCCTCGGACAGAGCGTCCGGAAACACCATATATTTT
TRBV30	NA	TRBJ1-1	NA	CAWSVLYRDTEAFF	TGTGCCTGGAGTGTACTTTATCGGGACACTGAAGCTTTCTTT
TRBV5-4	NA	TRBJ1-3	few	CASSFPGSGNTIYF	TGTGCCAGCAGCTTTCCCGGGTCTGGAAACACCATATATTTT
TRBV7-9	NA	TRBJ2-4	NA	CASCRVPSVQYF	TGTGCCAGCTGCCGGGTCCCTTCGGTTCAGTACTTC
TRBV30	TRBD1	TRBJ2-7	NA	CAWSEGQGVDEQYF	TGTGCCTGGAGCGAGGGACAGGGGGTTGACGAGCAGTACTTC
TRBV19	TRBD1	TRBJ1-2	NA	CASSTGTAPNYGYTF	TGTGCCAGTAGTACGGGGACAGCCCCCAACTATGGCTACACCTTC
TRBV28	NA	TRBJ2-5	NA	CASTPPRQETQYF	TGTGCCAGCACTCCTCCGCGGCAAGAGACCCAGTACTTC
TRBV11-2	NA	TRBJ2-3	NA	CASSLDRPPAGTQYF	TGTGCCAGCAGCTTAGATCGTCCACCGGCGGGTACGCAGTATTTT
TRBV29-1	NA	TRBJ2-1	NA	CSFGPGPYNEQFF	TGCAGCTTCGGTCCAGGGCCCTACAATGAGCAGTTCTTC
TRBV7-9	NA	TRBJ1-4	NA	CASSFYSTNEKLFF	TGTGCCAGCAGCTTCTATTCAACTAATGAAAAACTGTTTTTT
TRBV7-9	TRBD1	TRBJ2-2	NA	CASSPRQGINTGELFF	TGTGCCAGCAGCCCCCGACAGGGGATTAACACCGGGGAGCTGTTTTTT
TRBV28	TRBD1	TRBJ1-4	NA	CASSLGAGGTGREKLFF	TGTGCCAGCAGTTTAGGTGCAGGGGGGACAGGTCGTGAAAAACTGTTTTTT
TRBV18	NA	TRBJ2-7	NA	CASSPADNYEQYF	TGTGCCAGCTCACCAGCGGACAACTACGAGCAGTACTTC
TRBV5-8	TRBD1	TRBJ1-6	NA	CASSNGQGYNSPLHF	TGTGCCAGCAGCAACGGACAGGGCTATAATTCACCCCTCCACTTT
TRBV28	NA	TRBJ1-5	NA	CASIPGYHGSNQPQHF	TGTGCCAGCATCCCGGGATACCACGGGAGCAATCAGCCCCAGCATTTT
TRBV7-9	NA	TRBJ1-1	once	CASSLHTRDTEAFF	TGTGCCAGCAGCTTGCATACCCGGGACACTGAAGCTTTCTTT
TRBV30	NA	TRBJ2-2	NA	CAWSRAREGEAGELFF	TGTGCCTGGAGTCGGGCCCGCGAAGGGGAGGCCGGGGAGCTGTTTTTT
TRBV11-2	TRBD2	TRBJ2-7	few	CASSLAGGGPTYEQYF	TGTGCCAGCAGCTTAGCCGGGGGGGGGCCCACCTACGAGCAGTACTTC
TRBV15	NA	TRBJ2-6	few	CATSRRSSGANVLTF	TGTGCCACCAGCAGGCGGAGTTCTGGGGCCAACGTCCTGACTTTC
TRBV5-1	NA	TRBJ2-3	NA	CASSLGSGSDTQYF	TGCGCCAGCAGCTTGGGGTCAGGGTCAGATACGCAGTATTTT
TRBV4-2	TRBD1	TRBJ1-4	NA	CASSRGGLYEKLFF	TGTGCCAGCAGCCGAGGGGGCTTGTATGAAAAACTGTTTTTT
TRBV19	TRBD2	TRBJ2-5	NA	CASSIGGRQETQYF	TGTGCCAGTAGTATTGGCGGGAGACAAGAGACCCAGTACTTC
TRBV7-9	NA	TRBJ1-4	NA	CASSSRVGTNEKLFF	TGTGCCAGCAGCTCTAGAGTGGGAACTAATGAAAAACTGTTTTTT
TRBV5-6	TRBD2	TRBJ2-3	NA	CASSLLAGGSSSTDTQYF	TGTGCCAGCAGCTTGCTGGCGGGAGGCTCCTCTAGCACAGATACGCAGTATTTT
TRBV2	TRBD1	TRBJ2-5	NA	CASSDTGGETQYF	TGTGCCAGCAGTGATACAGGGGGGGAGACCCAGTACTTC